The TCR beta chain under discussion was sequenced for a study of cytomegalovirus exposure and HLA in healthy donors. Study-wide background: An early data release held around 80 million unique TCRs from HLA-typed donors.

This CDR3 region has 14 residues. Germline CDR1 and CDR2: SGHNT and YYREEE (reference sequence). About this clone: The antigen remains unidentified. One junction end disagrees with the germline gene, perhaps due to a read error. Other nucleotide sequences from this sample produce the same CDR3.

Use of 60 Vbeta and 13 Jbeta primers characterized the PCR. Assay used: immunoSEQ multiplex PCR; TCRdb lists only in-frame clones, some missing. This table holds some 200,000 clones, 65% to 90% found once. Broader study findings: Some V segments (TRBV6-2 and TRBV6-3 among them) were excluded as indistinguishable. Reports credit the classifier with highly specific, highly sensitive diagnosis of cytomegalovirus status.

This sequence originates from a man in his forties or fifties in good health and CMV-seropositive. The V gene is TRBV5-4, the J gene TRBJ1-1; possibly TRBD1 for D (5 bases). The sequenced sample consisted of PBMCs. CDR3 coding DNA: TGTGCCAGCAGCTTGGGCAGGGTGAACACTGAGGCTTTCTTT. Amino acid sequence: CASSLGRVNTEAFF.